This passage covers 15 T cell receptor beta chains from one sample sequenced in a study of technical replicates of blood from several donors. Only in-frame clones appear in the TCRdb table, and some are missing; sequencing was by immunoSEQ multiplex PCR. The sample yields 98,000 or so clones, 95% seen once. The sequenced sample consisted of T cells isolated from PBMCs. Source of these receptors: a human donor in good health.

The gene calls are TRBV7-3 and TRBJ2-5, with 8 bases identical to TRBD1. Germline V CDR1 and CDR2: SGHTA, FQGTGA. Losses at the gene ends were 4 bases for V and 5 bases for J; bases not matched to a gene: 3. The CDR3 consists of 13 residues. The CDR3 spells CASSSQGVETQYF. The DNA for the CDR3 is TGTGCCAGCAGCTCACAGGGGGTTGAGACCCAGTACTTC.

This rearrangement joins TRBV19 to TRBJ1-5; 7 positions match TRBD1. The V gene's germline CDR1 is LNHDA and CDR2 SQIVND (reference sequence). V lost 5 bases to trimming and J lost 2 bases; unmatched junction nucleotides: 9. The CDR3 contains 16 residues. In DNA form, the CDR3 reads TGTGCCAGTAGTTTCAGACAGGGAAATGGCAATCAGCCCCAGCATTTT. This encodes CASSFRQGNGNQPQHF.

CDR3: CASSLAPRGSEGQFF. The CDR3 DNA sequence: TGTGCCAGCAGCTTAGCGCCGCGGGGGTCAGAGGGGCAGTTCTTC. This rearrangement joins TRBV7-6 to TRBJ2-1; 7 bases align to TRBD2. Unmatched junction bases numbered 11, after V lost 0 bases and J lost 12 bases. CDR3 length equals 15 residues. Looked up from germline, CDR1 is SGHVS and CDR2 is FNYEAQ.

The rearrangement joins TRBV7-6 to TRBJ2-2; D uncertain. CDR1 and CDR2 from the germline V gene are SGHVS and FNYEAQ. V was cut by 0 bases and J by 0 bases, with 2 bases left in between. The CDR3 is 14 amino acids. CDR3 sequence reads: CASSLAANTGELFF. CDR3 coding DNA: TGTGCCAGCAGCTTAGCCGCGAACACCGGGGAGCTGTTTTTT.

This sequence joins TRBV27 and TRBJ2-3; 9 bases are shared with TRBD1. Trimming removed 5 bases from V and 4 bases from J; junction bases left unmatched: 10. The CDR3 runs to 16 residues. Germline V gives CDR1 MNHEY, CDR2 SMNVEV (reference sequence). CDR3 amino acids: CASSTLGTGSADTQYF. The CDR3 DNA reads as TGTGCCAGCAGTACGTTGGGGACAGGGTCCGCAGATACGCAGTATTTT.

The chain couples TRBV7-9 to TRBJ2-5; 12 positions match TRBD2. J gave up 1 base and V 5 bases, and 5 bases lay outside the gene matches. There are 16 residues in the CDR3. Germline assignment: CDR1 SEHNR and CDR2 FQNEAQ (reference sequence). The CDR3 DNA follows: TGTGCCAGCAGCCACACTAGCGGGAGGCCCCAAGAGACCCAGTACTTC. It translates to CASSHTSGRPQETQYF.

This sequence joins TRBV5-1 and TRBJ2-1; D is ambiguous. V was clipped by 4 bases and J by 8 bases, with 16 bases between them. The CDR3 has 14 amino acids. Germline lookup yields CDR1 SGHRS and CDR2 YFSETQ. CDR3 loop: CASSPNPSPDEQFF. Written as DNA, the CDR3 is TGCGCCAGCAGCCCCAACCCCTCTCCGGATGAGCAGTTCTTC.

This sequence joins TRBV28 and TRBJ2-2, with 8 bases lining up with TRBD2. The CDR3 runs to 18 residues. Trimming cost V 2 bases and J 6 bases; bases outside gene matches: 14. CDR1 is MDHEN, CDR2 SYDVKM, per germline. The chain's CDR3 is CASSLRTSRAGPAGELFF. The CDR3, as DNA: TGTGCCAGCAGTTTAAGGACTAGCCGGGCGGGACCGGCCGGGGAGCTGTTTTTT.

The table lists this clone with a count of one. The chain couples TRBV6-1 to TRBJ1-1, with D tentatively TRBD1 (5 bases). The germline CDR1 and CDR2 sequences are MNHNS and SASEGT. The V end was cut by 6 bases, the J end by 10 bases, with 21 bases between. The CDR3 has 14 residues. The CDR3 bases are TGTGCCAGCAGACTCGGGACGGACTATGGAGGAGCTTTCTTT. Protein: CASRLGTDYGGAFF.

V gene TRBV19 combines with J gene TRBJ1-5, with TRBD1 matching over 10 bases. CDR3 length equals 15 residues. The J segment lost 7 bases and the V segment lost 6 bases, leaving 9 bases of the junction unmatched. Germline values: CDR1 LNHDA, CDR2 SQIVND (reference sequence). The CDR3 region has the DNA TGTGCCAGTAGCGACAGGGGGCGCTCGGGGCAGCCCCAGCATTTT. Translated, it gives CASSDRGRSGQPQHF.

The CDR3 bases are TGTGCCAGTAGCCAGTCTAGCAATCAGCCCCAGCATTTT. This codes for CASSQSSNQPQHF. The V gene is TRBV19, the J gene TRBJ1-5; D is unclear. The CDR3 extends over 13 amino acids. With 6 bases removed from V and 0 bases from J, the gap between germline ends came to 6 bases. Germline values: CDR1 LNHDA, CDR2 SQIVND (reference sequence).

The chain is built from TRBV18 and TRBJ2-7, with 9 bases matching TRBD1. Trimming removed 6 bases from V and 5 bases from J; junction bases left unmatched: 11. The CDR3 is 15 residues long. Germline CDR1 and CDR2: KGHSH and LQKENI. In DNA, the CDR3 is TGTGCCAGCTCCCTTATGGGACAGGGAATGGACGAGCAGTACTTC. Amino acid sequence: CASSLMGQGMDEQYF.

This clone has a single count. At the DNA level, this CDR3 is encoded by other sequences in the same sample as well. The J gene is TRBJ2-7, the V gene TRBV5-4, with 9 nucleotides matching TRBD1. V shed 2 bases and J 1 base; nucleotides not matched to a gene: 4. Germline V gives CDR1 SGHNT, CDR2 YYREEE (reference sequence). The CDR3 runs to 15 residues. CDR3 region: CASSLPGQGSYEQYF. The CDR3 nucleotides are TGTGCCAGCAGCTTACCGGGACAGGGATCCTACGAGCAGTACTTC.

This chain uses TRBV29-1 with TRBJ2-5; D is possibly TRBD1 (6 bases). With 3 bases removed from V and 4 bases from J, the gap between germline ends came to 15 bases. The CDR3 contains 14 residues. CDR1 is SQVTM and CDR2 is ANQGSEA in the germline V gene. CDR3 coding DNA: TGCAGCGTTGACGGCCAGGGGATTGGAGAGACCCAGTACTTC. Translating gives CSVDGQGIGETQYF.

A single count supports this clone. The CDR3 coding sequence is TGTGCCAGCAGCGGGCAGGGGGCTGATCAGCCCCAGCATTTT. Its protein product is CASSGQGADQPQHF. This chain links TRBV21-1 with TRBJ1-5; TRBD1, the D gene given by the table, was not confirmed from the DNA. TRBV21-1 is a recognized pseudogene. The CDR3 runs to 14 residues.